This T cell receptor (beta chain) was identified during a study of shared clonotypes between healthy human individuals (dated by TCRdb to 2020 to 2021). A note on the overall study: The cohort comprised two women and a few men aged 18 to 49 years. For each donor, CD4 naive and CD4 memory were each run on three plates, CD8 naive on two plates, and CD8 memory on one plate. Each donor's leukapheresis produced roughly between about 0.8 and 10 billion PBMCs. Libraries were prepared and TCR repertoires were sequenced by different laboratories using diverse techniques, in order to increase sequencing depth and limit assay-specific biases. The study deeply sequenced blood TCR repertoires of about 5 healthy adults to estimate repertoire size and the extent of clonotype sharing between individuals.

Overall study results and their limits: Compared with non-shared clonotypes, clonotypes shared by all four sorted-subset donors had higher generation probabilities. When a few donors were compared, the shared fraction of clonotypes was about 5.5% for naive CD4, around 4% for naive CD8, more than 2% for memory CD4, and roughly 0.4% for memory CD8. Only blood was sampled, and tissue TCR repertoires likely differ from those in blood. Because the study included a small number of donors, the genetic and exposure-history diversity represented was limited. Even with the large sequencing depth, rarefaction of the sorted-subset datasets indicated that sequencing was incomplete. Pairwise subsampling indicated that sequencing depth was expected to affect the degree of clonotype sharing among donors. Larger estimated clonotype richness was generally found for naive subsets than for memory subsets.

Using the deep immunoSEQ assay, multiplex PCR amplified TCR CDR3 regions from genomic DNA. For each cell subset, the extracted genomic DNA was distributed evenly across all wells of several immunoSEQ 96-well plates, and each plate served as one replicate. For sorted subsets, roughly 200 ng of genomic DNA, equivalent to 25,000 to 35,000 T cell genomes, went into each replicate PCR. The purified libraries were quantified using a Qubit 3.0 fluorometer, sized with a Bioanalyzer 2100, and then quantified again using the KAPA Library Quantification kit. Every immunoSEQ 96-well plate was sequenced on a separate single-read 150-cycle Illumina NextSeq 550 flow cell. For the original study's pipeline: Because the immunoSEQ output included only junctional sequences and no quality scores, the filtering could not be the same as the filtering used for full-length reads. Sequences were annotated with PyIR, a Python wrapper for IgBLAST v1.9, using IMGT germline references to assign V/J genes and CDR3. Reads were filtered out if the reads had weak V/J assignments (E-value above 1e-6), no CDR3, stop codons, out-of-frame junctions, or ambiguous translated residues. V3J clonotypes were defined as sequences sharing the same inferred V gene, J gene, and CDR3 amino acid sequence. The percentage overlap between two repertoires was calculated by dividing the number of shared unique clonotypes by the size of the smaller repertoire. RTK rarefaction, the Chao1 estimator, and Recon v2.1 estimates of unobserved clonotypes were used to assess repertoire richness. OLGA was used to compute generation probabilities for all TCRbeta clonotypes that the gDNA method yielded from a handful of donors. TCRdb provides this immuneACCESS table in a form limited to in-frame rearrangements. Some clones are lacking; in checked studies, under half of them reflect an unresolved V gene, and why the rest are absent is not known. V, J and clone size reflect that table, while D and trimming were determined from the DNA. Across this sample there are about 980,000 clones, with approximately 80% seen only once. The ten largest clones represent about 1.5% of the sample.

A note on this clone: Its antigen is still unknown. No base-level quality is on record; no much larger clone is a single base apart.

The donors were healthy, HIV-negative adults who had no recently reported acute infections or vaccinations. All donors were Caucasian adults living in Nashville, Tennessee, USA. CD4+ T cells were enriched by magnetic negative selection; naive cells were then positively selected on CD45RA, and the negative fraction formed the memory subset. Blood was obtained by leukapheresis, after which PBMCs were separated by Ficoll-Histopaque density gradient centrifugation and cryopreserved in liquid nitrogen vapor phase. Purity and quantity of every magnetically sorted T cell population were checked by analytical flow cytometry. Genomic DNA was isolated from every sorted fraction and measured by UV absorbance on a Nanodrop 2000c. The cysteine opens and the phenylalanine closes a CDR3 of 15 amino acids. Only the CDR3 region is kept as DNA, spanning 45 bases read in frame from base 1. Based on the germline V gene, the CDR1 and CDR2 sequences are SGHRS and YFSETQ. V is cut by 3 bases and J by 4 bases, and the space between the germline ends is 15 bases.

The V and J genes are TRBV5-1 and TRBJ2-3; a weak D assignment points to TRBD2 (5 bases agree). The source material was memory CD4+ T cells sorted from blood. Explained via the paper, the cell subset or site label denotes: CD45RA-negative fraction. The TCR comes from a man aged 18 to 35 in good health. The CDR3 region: CASSSDRRQADTQYF. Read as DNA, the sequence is TGCGCCAGCAGCTCCGATCGGAGGCAAGCAGATACGCAGTATTTT.